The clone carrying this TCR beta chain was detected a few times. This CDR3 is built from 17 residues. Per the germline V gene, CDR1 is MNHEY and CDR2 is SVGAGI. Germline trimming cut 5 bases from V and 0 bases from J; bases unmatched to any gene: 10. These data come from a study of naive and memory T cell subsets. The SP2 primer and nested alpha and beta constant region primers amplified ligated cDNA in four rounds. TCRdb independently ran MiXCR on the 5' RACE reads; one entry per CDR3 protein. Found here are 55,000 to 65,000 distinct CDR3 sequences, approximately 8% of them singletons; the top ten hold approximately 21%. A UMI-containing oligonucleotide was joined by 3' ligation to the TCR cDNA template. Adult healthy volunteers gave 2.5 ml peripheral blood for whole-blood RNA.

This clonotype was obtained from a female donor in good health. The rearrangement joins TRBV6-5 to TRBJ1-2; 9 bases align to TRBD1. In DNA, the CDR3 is TGTGCCAGCAGTAGACCGGACAGGGGAGGAACTAACTATGGCTACACCTTC. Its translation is CASSRPDRGGTNYGYTF.